The T cell receptor beta chain under discussion was sequenced for a study of blood T cell repertoires in COVID-19. Study background: The origin of the acute and convalescent COVID-19 samples was the United States, Italy and Spain.

This clone was found once. The protocol was immunoSEQ multiplex PCR, while the TCRdb copy is restricted to in-frame clones and leaves out a portion. The data show under 250,000 clones, about 79% seen once. The sample was PBMCs or T cells enriched from blood (not recorded which). The source of this sequence is a middle-aged woman with acute COVID-19.

The CDR3 sequence is CASSLEVEGEAFF. CDR3 sequence (DNA): TGTGCCAGCAGCTTAGAGGTAGAGGGTGAAGCTTTCTTT. V usage is TRBV7-3 and J usage is TRBJ1-1; D is unresolved. The CDR3 is made up of 13 amino acids. Germline CDR1 is SGHTA and CDR2 is FQGTGA. The V and J ends lost 2 bases and 7 bases respectively, with 11 bases between them.